These T cell receptor beta chains were read from a single sample in a study of T cell responses to AZD1222 COVID-19 vaccine. Repertoires were generated with immunoSEQ multiplex PCR, while TCRdb's copy carries only in-frame clones and drops some. This sample carries about 84,000 clones, 70% to 90% of them seen once, and the ten largest clones take roughly 1.6%. The sequenced sample was peripheral blood, obtained on day 0 of AZD1222 vaccination. These receptors came from an adult in good health. The CDR3 runs from the conserved cysteine through the conserved F or W. Some rows have no size entry. The others give once, few or many, or a class for an expanded clone.

J gene | V gene | clone size | CDR3 protein
TRBJ1-2 | TRBV11-2 | - | CASSFDGTYGYTF
TRBJ2-7 | TRBV29-1 | medium-sized | CSAAPGQASGEQYF
TRBJ1-1 | TRBV29-1 | - | CSVGRGLEAFF
TRBJ2-3 | TRBV27 | - | CASSLSGQGADTQYF
TRBJ2-5 | TRBV30 | - | CAWGSGMEEETQYF
TRBJ1-1 | TRBV3-1/TRBV3-2 | - | CASSLLGGQGTTEAFF
TRBJ1-4 | TRBV15 | few | CATSRDRGTSNEKLFF
TRBJ2-1 | TRBV6-1 | - | CASSGSLAGLGNEQFF
TRBJ2-2 | TRBV4-1 | - | CASSFRDSTGELFF
TRBJ1-2 | TRBV6-6 | - | CASSPLLTGARVYGYTF
TRBJ1-5 | TRBV7-8 | - | CASSLNPGTPGQPQHF